This T cell receptor (beta chain) emerged from a study of blood T cell repertoires in COVID-19 (dated by TCRdb to the early 2020s). Turning to the overall study: Samples covering the acute and convalescent phases of COVID-19 were provided by collaborators in the United States, Italy and Spain. The prospective study material was composed of cDNA or gDNA derived from T cells, B-cell-depleted T cells, or PBMCs. The repertoires were made available in a free public database intended to serve as a resource for research on the immune response to SARS-CoV-2. The samples were drawn from two sources: the first 160 participants of the ongoing ImmuneRACE study, and about 1,300 subjects contributed by 6 global collaborators. HLA class I and class II types, where available, came from metadata supplied by the sample provider rather than from assay-based typing. The sample metadata nearly always contained a de-identified subject ID, COVID-19 status, age in years and sex. The dataset comprised deeply sampled blood TCRbeta repertoires from subjects exposed to, actively infected with, or recovered from COVID-19. The full study reports these points: How much clinical and demographic metadata was included differed by source and by participant, and the metadata was provided uncurated.

TCRbeta CDR3 regions were amplified from genomic DNA using the immunoSEQ Assay, a bias-controlled multiplex PCR. The paper's processing steps were these. The number of nucleated cells in each sample was estimated from the amplification of reference gene primers within the assay. Sequence reads were collapsed and filtered to measure the absolute abundance of every unique TCRbeta CDR3 rearrangement. For each sample, productive Simpson clonality was calculated as the square root of Simpson's diversity index across productive rearrangements. The source is immuneACCESS, and TCRdb retained only in-frame sequences with V and J called. Part of the clones is not carried over; for the studies checked, unresolved V genes explain less than half of this, and the remainder is unexplained. V and J calls and clone size follow that table, whereas D and trimming were derived from the DNA. Here the sample has more than 400,000 clones; 80% to 90% occur a single time. The ten largest clones represent 3.2% of the sample.

Taken from the germline V gene, the CDR1 and CDR2 loops are SGHRS and YFSETQ. At the junction V is shortened by 3 bases and J by 4 bases; bases outside the gene matches: 5. The CDR3, from cysteine to phenylalanine, totals 15 residues. The sequence is cut down to CDR3 DNA, 45 bases in frame from base 1. Collaborating institutions collected whole blood in K2EDTA tubes following their own protocols. For TCRbeta analysis, collaborators shipped samples in one of three forms: frozen whole blood, isolated PBMCs, or DNA extracted from either of those sample types. As regards this clone: Which antigen it targets is not known. No quality values exist for individual bases; no much larger clone is one base distant.

The clonotype originates from a human donor in a cohort sampled during active COVID-19. Rearrangement joined TRBV5-1 to TRBJ2-1; TRBD2 lines up with 9 middle nucleotides. The sequenced sample was peripheral blood. The nucleotide sequence is given as TGCGCCAGCAGCTATTTAGCGGGAGCATACAATGAGCAGTTCTTC. It translates as CASSYLAGAYNEQFF.